This is a list of T cell receptor beta chains from one sample in a study of T cell responses to AZD1222 COVID-19 vaccine. The protocol was immunoSEQ multiplex PCR, while the TCRdb copy is restricted to in-frame clones and leaves out a portion. Counted here are about 140,000 clones, 90% to 95% occurring once; the ten biggest clones make up 1.5% to 2%. Sequenced material: peripheral blood, taken on day 0 of AZD1222 vaccination. The receptor set was obtained from an adult in good health. CDR3s include the opening cysteine and the closing phenylalanine or tryptophan. D genes are given only for firm matches. Expanded clones get a size class; other rows say once, few or many, or leave the size out.

NA,NA,TRBV6-5,TRBJ2-7,CASGGPYEQYF,TGTGCCAGCGGCGGACCCTACGAGCAGTACTTC
NA,TRBD1,TRBV5-1,TRBJ1-6,CASSLEEGAAGLPLHF,TGCGCCAGCAGCTTGGAGGAGGGGGCCGCGGGGTTGCCCCTCCACTTT
once,TRBD1,TRBV7-9,TRBJ1-5,CASSLDFTGGYQPQHF,TGTGCCAGCAGCTTAGACTTCACAGGGGGGTATCAGCCCCAGCATTTT
NA,NA,TRBV5-4,TRBJ1-1,CASSLAGPADTEAFF,TGTGCCAGCAGCCTGGCGGGACCGGCAGACACTGAAGCTTTCTTT
NA,TRBD2,TRBV9,TRBJ2-3,CASSPLAGVEADTQYF,TGTGCCAGCAGCCCCCTAGCGGGAGTAGAGGCAGATACGCAGTATTTT
NA,NA,TRBV12-3/TRBV12-4,TRBJ1-2,CASSLGGAYGYTF,TGTGCCAGCAGTTTAGGGGGTGCCTATGGCTACACCTTC
once,NA,TRBV4-2,TRBJ2-4,CASSQDRAKNIQYF,TGTGCCAGCAGCCAAGACAGGGCCAAAAACATTCAGTACTTC
NA,TRBD2,TRBV5-4,TRBJ2-3,CASSLGLAESTDTQYF,TGTGCCAGCAGCTTGGGGCTAGCGGAGAGCACAGATACGCAGTATTTT
NA,NA,TRBV6-4,TRBJ2-3,CASSDQGADTQYF,TGTGCCAGCAGTGACCAGGGTGCAGATACGCAGTATTTT
NA,NA,TRBV11-2,TRBJ1-2,CASSQGSRGAIYGYTF,TGTGCCAGCTCCCAAGGAAGTCGGGGGGCGATCTATGGCTACACCTTC
few,NA,TRBV19,TRBJ2-2,CASSVSTGELFF,TGTGCCAGTAGTGTGTCCACCGGGGAGCTGTTTTTT
NA,NA,TRBV4-3,TRBJ1-2,CASSQEWQTSYGYTF,TGCGCCAGCAGCCAAGAATGGCAGACCAGCTATGGCTACACCTTC
NA,NA,TRBV3-1/TRBV3-2,TRBJ1-5,CASSPAAGQPQHF,TGTGCCAGCAGCCCCGCGGCTGGGCAGCCCCAGCATTTT
NA,NA,TRBV28,TRBJ2-7,CASSPLAGPPYEQYF,TGTGCCAGCAGTCCCCTCGCGGGGCCGCCCTACGAGCAGTACTTC
NA,TRBD1,TRBV5-8,TRBJ1-2,CASSLELGQGATGYTF,TGTGCCAGCAGCTTGGAACTGGGACAGGGGGCCACTGGCTACACCTTC
NA,NA,TRBV9,TRBJ2-5,CASSVQGGGETQYF,TGTGCCAGCAGCGTACAGGGCGGTGGGGAGACCCAGTACTTC
NA,TRBD1,TRBV30,TRBJ1-5,CAWSGTGNQPQHF,TGTGCCTGGAGCGGGACAGGGAATCAGCCCCAGCATTTT
NA,NA,TRBV10-3,TRBJ2-1,CAISEGLQYNEQFF,TGTGCCATCAGTGAAGGGCTCCAATACAATGAGCAGTTCTTC
once,NA,TRBV5-6,TRBJ2-5,CASSLVEGETQYF,TGTGCCAGCAGCTTGGTGGAGGGGGAGACCCAGTACTTC
once,NA,TRBV11-1,TRBJ1-1,CASSFGGAGNTEAFF,TGTGCCAGCAGCTTCGGGGGAGCGGGGAACACTGAAGCTTTCTTT
once,TRBD2,TRBV5-1,TRBJ2-3,CASSHTSGRALGADTQYF,TGCGCCAGCAGCCATACTAGCGGGAGGGCCCTCGGGGCAGATACGCAGTATTTT
NA,NA,TRBV3-1/TRBV3-2,TRBJ2-7,CASSQGGSFEQYF,TGTGCCAGCAGCCAAGGAGGGTCCTTCGAGCAGTACTTC
NA,TRBD1,TRBV29-1,TRBJ1-5,CSVAQGTGDQPQHF,TGCAGCGTTGCCCAAGGGACAGGTGATCAGCCCCAGCATTTT
NA,TRBD2,TRBV6-2/TRBV6-3,TRBJ2-1,CAITPGLVLNEQFF,TGTGCCATCACCCCGGGACTAGTTCTCAATGAGCAGTTCTTC
NA,NA,TRBV19,TRBJ1-5,CASSNGKGSFNQPQHF,TGTGCCAGTAGCAACGGTAAAGGGTCTTTCAATCAGCCCCAGCATTTT
NA,TRBD2,TRBV14,TRBJ2-1,CASSQVQRGIDEQFF,TGTGCCAGCAGCCAAGTCCAGCGGGGGATCGATGAGCAGTTCTTC
NA,NA,TRBV7-6,TRBJ1-1,CASSLNTEAFF,TGTGCCAGCAGCTTGAACACTGAAGCTTTCTTT
NA,NA,TRBV6-1,TRBJ1-1,CASREAGMNTEAFF,TGTGCCAGCAGAGAAGCGGGGATGAACACTGAAGCTTTCTTT
once,TRBD1,TRBV9,TRBJ1-2,CASRDAQGANGYTF,TGTGCCAGCAGGGACGCCCAGGGGGCTAACGGCTACACCTTC
NA,NA,TRBV3-1/TRBV3-2,TRBJ1-1,CASSQEGRSNTEAFF,TGTGCCAGCAGCCAAGAGGGGCGGAGCAACACTGAAGCTTTCTTT
NA,TRBD1,TRBV27,TRBJ1-1,CASRDRGIQNTEAFF,TGTGCCAGCCGGGACAGGGGGATCCAGAACACTGAAGCTTTCTTT
NA,NA,TRBV6-1,TRBJ2-7,CASSSIGERYEQYF,TGTGCCAGCAGTTCCATTGGGGAGAGGTACGAGCAGTACTTC
NA,TRBD1,TRBV28,TRBJ1-4,CASSREGGLGEKLFF,TGTGCCAGCAGTAGGGAAGGGGGCTTAGGGGAAAAACTGTTTTTT
NA,NA,TRBV27,TRBJ1-1,CASSRTGGHTEAFF,TGTGCCAGCAGTCGAACAGGAGGGCACACTGAAGCTTTCTTT
NA,TRBD1,TRBV3-1/TRBV3-2,TRBJ1-3,CASSQGQFGSGNTIYF,TGTGCCAGCAGCCAGGGACAGTTTGGCTCTGGAAACACCATATATTTT
once,NA,TRBV6-1,TRBJ2-5,CASSDGGRGFGETQYF,TGTGCCAGCAGTGACGGAGGCAGGGGCTTTGGAGAGACCCAGTACTTC
NA,NA,TRBV4-2,TRBJ2-7,CASSQAPGRVNEQYF,TGTGCCAGCAGCCAAGCCCCGGGAAGGGTCAACGAGCAGTACTTC
NA,TRBD2,TRBV6-5,TRBJ2-7,CATLPNLAGGNEQYF,TGTGCCACCCTTCCAAACTTAGCGGGAGGTAACGAGCAGTACTTC
NA,TRBD1,TRBV18,TRBJ1-2,CASSPRDRADINYGYTF,TGTGCCAGCTCACCCAGGGACAGGGCTGACATTAACTATGGCTACACCTTC
NA,TRBD2,TRBV11-2,TRBJ2-1,CASSLGGLAIYNEQFF,TGTGCCAGCAGCTTAGGGGGACTAGCCATCTACAATGAGCAGTTCTTC
NA,NA,TRBV3-1/TRBV3-2,TRBJ2-7,CASSQASYEQYF,TGTGCCAGCAGCCAAGCCTCCTACGAGCAGTACTTC
NA,NA,TRBV3-1/TRBV3-2,TRBJ1-1,CASSRRPGPSMNTEAFF,TGTGCCAGCAGCCGACGCCCAGGCCCTTCCATGAACACTGAAGCTTTCTTT
NA,TRBD1,TRBV6-5,TRBJ2-2,CASSNRDRVVGELFF,TGTGCCAGCAGTAATCGGGACAGGGTAGTCGGGGAGCTGTTTTTT
NA,NA,TRBV18,TRBJ1-3,CASSPRKGQTSGNTIYF,TGTGCCAGCTCACCGCGGAAAGGACAGACTTCTGGAAACACCATATATTTT
NA,TRBD1,TRBV15,TRBJ1-1,CATSIKQGPEAFF,TGTGCCACCAGCATAAAACAGGGGCCTGAAGCTTTCTTT
NA,TRBD1,TRBV7-3,TRBJ1-2,CASSLSAGQGSGYTF,TGTGCCAGCAGCTTAAGTGCGGGACAGGGGAGCGGCTACACCTTC
NA,TRBD1,TRBV6-6,TRBJ1-1,CASSWGTGTYTEAFF,TGTGCCAGCAGTTGGGGGACAGGGACCTACACTGAAGCTTTCTTT